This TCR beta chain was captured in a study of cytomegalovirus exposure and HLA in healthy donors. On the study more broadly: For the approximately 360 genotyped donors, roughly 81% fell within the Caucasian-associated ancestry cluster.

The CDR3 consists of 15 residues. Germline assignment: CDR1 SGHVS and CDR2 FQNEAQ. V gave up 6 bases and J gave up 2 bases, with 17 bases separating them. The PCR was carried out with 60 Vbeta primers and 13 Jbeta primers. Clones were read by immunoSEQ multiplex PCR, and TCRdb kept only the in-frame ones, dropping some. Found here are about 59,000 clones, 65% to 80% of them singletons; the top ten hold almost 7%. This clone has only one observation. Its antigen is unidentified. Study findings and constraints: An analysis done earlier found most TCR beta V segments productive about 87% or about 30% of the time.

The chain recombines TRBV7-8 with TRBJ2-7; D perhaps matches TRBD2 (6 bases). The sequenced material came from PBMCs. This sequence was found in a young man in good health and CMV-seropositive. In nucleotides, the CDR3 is TGTGCCAGCAGTTTCGGGGACTGGGGCACCTACGAGCAGTACTTC. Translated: CASSFGDWGTYEQYF.